This passage covers 5 T cell receptor beta chains from one sample sequenced in a study of circulating CD8 cells and anti-PD-1 response in melanoma. From live CD3+CD8+TCRalphabeta+ cells, four PD-1 and/or TIGIT subsets were sorted. TCR libraries were prepared from roughly 14 ng of total RNA with the QIAseq Immune Repertoire TCR panel. TCRdb reprocessed the reads via MiXCR and lists one record per CDR3 protein. The sample lists roughly 2,300 distinct CDR3 sequences, around 6.5% occurring once. The specimen was CD8+ T cells from PBMCs, collected at baseline or after one month of anti-PD-1 therapy (not recorded which). The receptor set was obtained from a human donor with melanoma.

Relative to its sample, this clonotype is medium-sized (0.01 to 0.1%). The chain recombines TRBV28 with TRBJ2-7; a possible D gene is TRBD2 (5 bases). V was clipped by 2 bases and J by 3 bases, with 11 bases between them. This CDR3 contains 14 residues. In germline, CDR1 is MDHEN, CDR2 SYDVKM. The CDR3 reads CASSLERVSYEQYF. Here the CDR3 DNA reads TGTGCCAGCAGTTTAGAGAGGGTCAGCTACGAGCAGTACTTC.

By sample share, this clonotype is medium-sized (0.01 to 0.1%). This chain uses TRBV24-1 with TRBJ2-3, with 8 bases matching TRBD1. The CDR3 spans 17 residues. V lost 5 bases to trimming and J lost 0 bases; unmatched junction nucleotides: 9. Germline V lookup: CDR1 KGHDR, CDR2 SFDVKD. As DNA, the CDR3 is TGTGCCACCAGTGTCCCCCCCAACAGGGGGAGCACAGATACGCAGTATTTT. This sequence encodes CATSVPPNRGSTDTQYF.

Comment on this clonotype: Just one base apart from a much larger clone, this may be a read error. The V gene is TRBV28, the J gene TRBJ2-3; TRBD1 matches 9 bases. The J segment lost 2 bases and the V segment lost 4 bases, leaving 4 bases of the junction unmatched. This CDR3 is built from 15 residues. CDR1 and CDR2 from the germline V gene are MDHEN and SYDVKM. The CDR3 here is CASSSGTGITDTQYF. CDR3 in DNA: TGTGCCAGCAGTTCCGGGACAGGGATCACAGATACGCAGTATTTT.

This clonotype is medium-sized by share. The chain combines TRBV25-1 with TRBJ2-5; D perhaps matches TRBD2 (6 bases). Germline CDR1 MGHDK, CDR2 SYGVNS. Trimming left V 2 bases short and J 0 bases short, with 16 bases between. The CDR3 is made up of 17 amino acids. In DNA, the CDR3 is TGTGCCAGCAGTGAAGGTGAAGGACTACAGTACCAAGAGACCCAGTACTTC. This gives the protein CASSEGEGLQYQETQYF.

In this sample, this clonotype is medium-sized. V gene TRBV19 combines with J gene TRBJ2-3; TRBD2 matches 10 bases. This CDR3 has 16 residues. V lost 7 bases and J lost 0; bases outside the gene matches: 7. CDR1 LNHDA and CDR2 SQIVND come from the germline V gene (reference sequence). CDR3 in amino acids: CASTTLSGGSTDTQYF. CDR3 DNA: TGTGCCAGTACCACGCTTAGCGGGGGGAGCACAGATACGCAGTATTTT. Looking up the rest from reference TRBV19 and TRBJ2-3 gives the full variable domain: DGGITQSPKYLFRKEGQNVTLSCEQNLNHDAMYWYRQDPGQGLRLIYYSQIVNDFQKGDIAEGYSVSREKKESFPLTVTSAQKNPTAFYLCASTTLSGGSTDTQYFGPGTRLTVL.